This entry is about one T cell receptor (beta chain). The assay was immunoSEQ multiplex PCR, and TCRdb's table has in-frame clones only and misses some. The sample yields under 60,000 clones, about 90% seen once. This record comes from a study of T cell changes during pregnancy in multiple sclerosis. Germline V lookup: CDR1 MGHRA, CDR2 YSYEKL. This CDR3 has 18 amino acids. Deletions cut 5 bases from V and 1 base from J, with 23 bases between. The gene calls are TRBV4-1 and TRBJ1-1, with a weak D call TRBD1 (5 bases). Sequences were derived from CD8+ T cells from peripheral blood mononuclear cells, sampled after pregnancy. The source is a female donor with multiple sclerosis, enrolled in a pregnancy study. The CDR3 region has the DNA TGCGCCAGCAGCATCTTCCCTTTTTTACAGGAGAAGAACACTGAAGCTTTCTTT. It encodes CASSIFPFLQEKNTEAFF.